This TCR beta chain was captured in a study of CD8 T cells in Susac syndrome. General study points: The study's TCR sequencing and HLA analysis drew on a certain number of individuals. That number was acknowledged as relatively small.

On this clonotype: Its target is not known.

The authors reverse transcribed roughly 0.5 to 1 ug RNA with random hexamers. TCRdb re-derived calls from the immunoSEQ multiplex PCR reads in MiXCR, one entry per CDR3 protein. Altogether 200,000 or so distinct CDR3 sequences are present, 90% to 97% being singletons, with the ten largest covering about 0.093%. Sequencing was done on a sample of CD4+ T cells from PBMCs. This TCR was recovered from a human donor with multiple sclerosis.

The CDR3 loop is CAWSVRLNRNTGELFF. The CDR3 coding sequence is TGTGCCTGGAGTGTACGTCTGAATCGTAACACCGGGGAGCTGTTTTTT. The chain recombines TRBV30 with TRBJ2-2; no clear D gene. The CDR3 is 16 residues long. CDR1 and CDR2 from the germline V gene are GTSNPN and SVGIG (reference sequence). The V end was cut by 0 bases, the J end by 2 bases, with 13 bases between.